Presented here are 11 T cell receptor beta chains from one specimen sequenced in a study of blood T cell repertoires in COVID-19. Assay used: immunoSEQ multiplex PCR; TCRdb lists only in-frame clones, some missing. The sample holds roughly 220,000 clones, around 90% seen once. Sequencing input: PBMCs or T cells enriched from blood (not recorded which). The receptors were sampled from a man between 25 and 39 years old who had been exposed to COVID-19.

This clone was counted once. The chain uses TRBV25-1 and TRBJ1-6; TRBD1 aligns across 9 bases. This CDR3 is 16 amino acids long. Germline V lookup: CDR1 MGHDK, CDR2 SYGVNS. With V trimmed by 6 bases and J by 9 bases, 12 bases remained unmatched. The CDR3: CASRPEDRGQFSPLHF. The CDR3 bases are TGTGCCAGCAGACCCGAGGACAGGGGCCAATTTTCACCCCTCCACTTT.

This chain connects TRBV7-9 to TRBJ2-1; perhaps TRBD1 as D (6 bases). The CDR3 is 16 amino acids. Germline V gene lookup returns CDR1 SEHNR and CDR2 FQNEAQ (reference sequence). Between the trimmed V and J ends, which lost 2 bases and 5 bases, there was a span of 16 bases. As DNA, the CDR3 is TGTGCCAGCAGCTTATTCGGAACAGGGAGAAACAATGAGCAGTTCTTC. Amino acids: CASSLFGTGRNNEQFF. The entire variable domain, with the rest obtained from reference TRBV7-9 and TRBJ2-1, is as follows: DTGVSQNPRHKITKRGQNVTFRCDPISEHNRLYWYRQTLGQGPEFLTYFQNEAQLEKSRLLSDRFSAERPKGSFSTLEIQRTEQGDSAMYLCASSLFGTGRNNEQFFGPGTRLTVL.

This clone was seen a single time. V gene TRBV11-2 combines with J gene TRBJ2-3, with a possible D match to TRBD1 (5 bases). Trimming cost V 5 bases and J 3 bases, with 12 bases left between them. CDR1 and CDR2 from the germline V gene are SGHAT and FQNNGV. The CDR3 extends over 14 amino acids. DNA for the CDR3: TGTGCCAGCAGCGGGGCGAGCCCAACAGATACGCAGTATTTT. Translated, it gives CASSGASPTDTQYF.

This sequence joins TRBV6-1 and TRBJ1-6; weak D call: TRBD1 (6 bases). CDR1 and CDR2 from the germline V gene are MNHNS and SASEGT. Trimming cost V 1 base and J 7 bases, with 8 bases left between them. CDR3 length equals 14 residues. The CDR3, as DNA: TGTGCCAGCAGTGAAGACAGGGTGAATTCACCCCTCCACTTT. This encodes CASSEDRVNSPLHF.

V usage is TRBV2 and J usage is TRBJ2-5; D call uncertain. The germline V gene has CDR1 SNHLY and CDR2 FYNNEI. The CDR3 has 13 residues. V was shortened by 3 bases and J by 2 bases, with 7 bases between the two germline ends. The CDR3 reads CASSDVLQETQYF. The CDR3 coding sequence is TGTGCCAGCAGTGACGTCCTACAAGAGACCCAGTACTTC.

The chain links TRBV14 to TRBJ1-1; TRBD1 agrees at 7 bases. The junction had 15 bases not matched to a gene; V was cut back by 4 bases and J by 7 bases. The CDR3 has 16 residues. Per germline, CDR1 SGHDN and CDR2 FVKESK. The CDR3 nucleotides read TGTGCCAGCAGCCCAAACCCAAGGGACAGCAAGGGTGAAGCTTTCTTT. Amino acids: CASSPNPRDSKGEAFF. Full variable domain (outside the CDR3, taken from reference TRBV14 and TRBJ1-1): EAGVTQFPSHSVIEKGQTVTLRCDPISGHDNLYWYRRVMGKEIKFLLHFVKESKQDESGMPNNRFLAERTGGTYSTLKVQPAELEDSGVYFCASSPNPRDSKGEAFFGQGTRLTVV.

The chain links TRBV21-1 to TRBJ1-5; the D call in the table, TRBD1, was not verified against the DNA. TRBV21-1 is labeled a pseudogene. This CDR3 spans 17 amino acids. In nucleotides, the CDR3 is TGTGCCAGCAGCACGCCCGGGACAGGAGAGAGCAATCAGCCCCAGCATTTT. Protein sequence: CASSTPGTGESNQPQHF.

The chain carries TRBV3-1 (or the pseudogene TRBV3-2) and TRBJ2-7; possible D gene TRBD2, 6 bases. Trimming pared 1 base from V and 6 bases from J, leaving 10 bases between. The germline gives CDR1 LGHDT, CDR2 YNNKEL (reference sequence). The CDR3 has 13 amino acids. CDR3 region: CASSQVGGSEQYF. The CDR3 bases are TGTGCCAGCAGCCAAGTCGGGGGAAGCGAGCAGTACTTC.

The gene calls are TRBV7-9 and TRBJ1-2, with 10 bases fitting TRBD1. CDR1 SEHNR and CDR2 FQNEAQ come from the germline V gene (reference sequence). CDR3 length: 13 amino acids. The trim removed 3 bases at V and 6 bases at J, leaving 1 base unmatched. For the CDR3, the DNA is TGTGCCAGCAGCTTCGGGACAGGGGATGGCTACACCTTC. This gives the protein CASSFGTGDGYTF.

This clone was found once. The chain joins TRBV13 to TRBJ2-2; 11 bases are shared with TRBD2. V gave up 5 bases and J gave up 2 bases; unmatched junction bases: 10. The CDR3 covers 18 residues. CDR1 is PRHDT and CDR2 is FYEKMQ in the germline V gene (reference sequence). CDR3 nucleotides: TGTGCCAGCAGCCCCCTACTAGCGGGGGACCCAAACACCGGGGAGCTGTTTTTT. Its translation is CASSPLLAGDPNTGELFF.

The gene calls are TRBV7-9 and TRBJ2-7; D not resolved. The V end lost 4 bases, the J end lost 6 bases, and 7 bases lay between the germline ends. CDR3 length: 11 residues. Germline lookup yields CDR1 SEHNR and CDR2 FQNEAQ (reference sequence). As DNA, the CDR3 is TGTGCCAGCAGCTCCACGGGCGAGCAGTACTTC. Amino acids: CASSSTGEQYF.